The 25 T cell receptor beta chains in this list originate from one sample, sequenced in a study of spatial heterogeneity in lung cancer. Sample time point: blood at routine non-recurrence follow-up after resection. Sequencing covered unsorted whole RNA taken from tumor, nontumor lung or frozen PBMC. A single record per CDR3 protein comes from TCRdb applying MiXCR to the 5' RACE reads. The data hold around 110,000 distinct CDR3 sequences, with 12% observed a single time. Sequencing was performed on PBMCs, taken at follow-up. The source is a male donor with early-stage non-small cell lung cancer.

This clonotype was counted at least ten times. V is TRBV7-8 and J is TRBJ2-1; the D is unclear. CDR3 length: 13 residues. The germline V gene encodes CDR1 SGHVS and CDR2 FQNEAQ. Between the trimmed V and J ends, which lost 5 bases and 10 bases, there was a span of 15 bases. CDR3 DNA: TGTGCCAGCAGCCTCAGCCGTCGCGGCGAGCAGTTCTTC. Translating it yields CASSLSRRGEQFF.

This clonotype was seen repeatedly, ten times or more. V and J are TRBV29-1 and TRBJ1-2, with D unclear. Trimming removed 5 bases from V and 2 bases from J, with 6 bases in between. Germline V gene data show CDR1 as SQVTM and CDR2 as ANQGSEA. The CDR3 has 11 residues. As DNA, the CDR3 is TGCAGCGTTAATCAAAACTATGGCTACACCTTC. This encodes CSVNQNYGYTF. Full variable domain (outside the CDR3, taken from reference TRBV29-1 and TRBJ1-2): SAVISQKPSRDICQRGTSLTIQCQVDSQVTMMFWYRQQPGQSLTLIATANQGSEATYESGFVIDKFPISRPNLTFSTLTVSNMSPEDSSIYLCSVNQNYGYTFGSGTRLTVV.

The gene calls are TRBV18 and TRBJ1-5; possibly TRBD1 for D (6 bases). Germline CDR1 reads KGHSH; CDR2 reads LQKENI. V was cut by 4 bases and J by 7 bases, with 8 bases left in between. The CDR3 runs 12 residues. This CDR3 reads CASSQDSQPQHF. The CDR3 DNA reads TGTGCCAGCTCACAGGACAGCCAGCCCCAGCATTTT.

This clonotype has more than one count but fewer than ten. The chain has TRBV7-6 and TRBJ2-5; TRBD1 matches 7 bases. CDR1 SGHVS and CDR2 FNYEAQ come from the germline V gene. The CDR3 contains 13 residues. V was pared by 6 bases and J by 5 bases, with 6 bases of the junction left unmatched. CDR3 in amino acids: CASSETGFETQYF. The CDR3 DNA reads TGTGCCAGCAGTGAGACAGGGTTCGAGACCCAGTACTTC.

V is TRBV13 and J is TRBJ2-1; D is unresolved. The CDR3 covers 9 residues. CDR1 is PRHDT and CDR2 is FYEKMQ in the germline V gene (reference sequence). With 11 bases removed from V and 13 bases from J, the gap between germline ends came to 12 bases. The CDR3 DNA reads as TGTGCCGCCGCCAGGCCACAGTTCTTC. Amino acid sequence: CAAARPQFF.

This chain joins TRBV4-3 and TRBJ1-2; a possible D gene is TRBD1 (5 bases). With 1 base removed from V and 5 bases from J, the gap between germline ends came to 14 bases. This CDR3 contains 15 residues. Germline V gives CDR1 LGHNA, CDR2 YSLEER. In DNA, the CDR3 is TGCGCCAGCAGCCAAGCGTGGGACGGATTATATGGCTACACCTTC. Translation gives CASSQAWDGLYGYTF.

This clonotype was picked up many times. The J gene is TRBJ2-7, the V gene TRBV12-3 or TRBV12-4; D remains unclear. Trimming left V 6 bases short and J 5 bases short, with 8 bases between. The CDR3 loop spans 11 amino acids. The CDR3 sequence: CASSSAHEQYF. Written as DNA, the CDR3 is TGTGCCAGCAGCTCGGCCCACGAGCAGTACTTC.

This clonotype was recorded a few times. The chain employs TRBV10-3 and TRBJ1-2; D is possibly TRBD1 (6 bases). In germline, CDR1 is ENHRY, CDR2 SYGVKD. Trimming took off 7 bases at V and 2 bases at J, with 11 bases between the two ends. There are 13 residues in the CDR3. For the CDR3, the DNA is TGTGCCATCAAGGGTCAGGGGAACTATGGCTACACCTTC. Translation gives CAIKGQGNYGYTF.

V is TRBV7-9 and J is TRBJ2-3; TRBD2 agrees at 12 bases. The V segment lost 4 bases and the J segment 0 bases; nucleotides outside the gene matches: 8. The germline V gene encodes CDR1 SEHNR and CDR2 FQNEAQ (reference sequence). CDR3 size: 18 residues. CDR3 nucleotide sequence: TGTGCCAGCAGCTCCTGGAGACTAGCGGGGGCTAGCACAGATACGCAGTATTTT. Its translation is CASSSWRLAGASTDTQYF.

This clonotype appeared many times. This sequence joins TRBV4-2 and TRBJ1-2, with D tentatively TRBD1 (5 bases). The germline CDR1 and CDR2 sequences are LGHNA and YNFKEQ. The CDR3 spans 14 residues. The V and J ends lost 4 bases and 4 bases respectively, with 13 bases between them. The CDR3 sequence: CASSPPGASYGYTF. In DNA form, the CDR3 reads TGTGCCAGCAGCCCCCCCGGGGCCTCCTATGGCTACACCTTC.

The chain uses TRBV5-6 and TRBJ1-1; D is undetermined. This CDR3 region has 14 residues. V shed 0 bases and J shed 1 base, with 7 bases lying between them. Germline V CDR1 and CDR2: SGHDT, YYEEEE. This chain's CDR3 is CASSLVQRNTEAFF. In nucleotides, the CDR3 is TGTGCCAGCAGCTTGGTACAGAGGAACACTGAAGCTTTCTTT.

The table lists this clonotype with a few counts. This chain uses TRBV30 with TRBJ2-7, with 9 bases identical to TRBD1. The V gene end was trimmed by 4 bases and the J gene end by 1 base; junction bases not matched to a gene: 2. CDR1 GTSNPN and CDR2 SVGIG come from the germline V gene (reference sequence). This CDR3 region has 13 residues. CDR3 sequence reads: CAWNGQGSYEQYF. The CDR3 DNA sequence: TGTGCCTGGAACGGACAGGGGTCCTACGAGCAGTACTTC.

The CDR3 spells CASSMDSYSNQPQHF. The CDR3, as DNA: TGTGCCAGTAGTATGGACAGCTATAGCAATCAGCCCCAGCATTTT. J is TRBJ1-5 and V is TRBV19, with D possibly TRBD1 on 6 matching bases. Germline V gene sequence: CDR1 LNHDA, CDR2 SQIVND (reference sequence). This CDR3 is 15 amino acids long. The V gene lost 3 bases and the J gene lost 0 bases, with 9 bases spanning the gap.

This clonotype was recorded a few times. The rearrangement links TRBV3-1 to TRBJ2-1, with unresolved D. The germline CDR1 and CDR2 sequences are LGHDT and YNNKEL (reference sequence). The CDR3 totals 14 residues. V was shortened by 1 base and J by 7 bases, with 11 bases between the two germline ends. CDR3 DNA sequence: TGTGCCAGCAGCCAAGGGACCGCTACAAATGAGCAGTTCTTC. As protein: CASSQGTATNEQFF.

This clonotype was counted many times. This rearrangement joins TRBV12-3 or TRBV12-4 to TRBJ1-5, with D unresolved. Deletions cut 5 bases from V and 0 bases from J, with 8 bases between. This CDR3 spans 14 amino acids. The CDR3, as DNA: TGTGCCAGCAGTGACGGGAATAGCAATCAGCCCCAGCATTTT. It codes for CASSDGNSNQPQHF.

This sequence joins TRBV11-2 and TRBJ1-2; the D is unclear. The germline gives CDR1 SGHAT, CDR2 FQNNGV. CDR3 size: 13 residues. Trimming stripped 2 bases from V and 1 base from J, with 5 bases between. CDR3: CASSLTSNYGYTF. In nucleotides, the CDR3 is TGTGCCAGCAGCTTAACCAGTAACTATGGCTACACCTTC. The full variable domain, rest sourced from reference TRBV11-2 and TRBJ1-2, is EAGVAQSPRYKIIEKRQSVAFWCNPISGHATLYWYQQILGQGPKLLIQFQNNGVVDDSQLPKDRFSAERLKGVDSTLKIQPAKLEDSAVYLCASSLTSNYGYTFGSGTRLTVV.

This clonotype was seen a handful of times. J is TRBJ2-7 and V is TRBV6-2 or TRBV6-3; 10 bases are a match to TRBD1. Per germline, CDR1 MNHEY and CDR2 SVGEGT. The CDR3 is 19 residues long. Losses at the gene ends were 4 bases for V and 0 bases for J; bases not matched to a gene: 15. CDR3 in amino acids: CASSSTRDRGRRSSYEQYF. The CDR3 region has the DNA TGTGCCAGCAGTTCGACCCGGGACAGGGGCCGCAGAAGCTCCTACGAGCAGTACTTC.

This clonotype came up a few times. The chain has TRBV6-5 and TRBJ1-5; no clear D gene. The CDR3 covers 14 residues. The V end lost 7 bases, the J end lost 3 bases, and 13 bases lay between the germline ends. CDR1 MNHEY and CDR2 SVGAGI come from the germline V gene. CDR3 sequence (DNA): TGTGCCAGCAAAGGAGGAGGATCCAATCAGCCCCAGCATTTT. Translation gives CASKGGGSNQPQHF.

This clonotype was recorded at least ten times. The CDR3 protein is CASSFSYLPSTDTQYF. The CDR3 DNA is TGTGCCAGCAGCTTTAGTTACCTCCCAAGCACAGATACGCAGTATTTT. The V call is TRBV6-5, the J call TRBJ2-3; D call uncertain. This CDR3 spans 16 amino acids. V dropped 6 bases and J dropped 0 bases, with 16 bases sitting between them. Germline loops: CDR1 MNHEY, CDR2 SVGAGI.

This clonotype was detected a few times. The V call is TRBV28, the J call TRBJ2-3; D unclear. The CDR3 extends over 12 amino acids. Per the germline V gene, CDR1 is MDHEN and CDR2 is SYDVKM. V was clipped by 2 bases and J by 7 bases, with 7 bases between them. In DNA, the CDR3 is TGTGCCAGCAGTTTACCGAACTATACGCAGTATTTT. Translating it yields CASSLPNYTQYF.

The CDR3 loop reads CASSLAGGNSGNTIYF. The CDR3 DNA follows: TGCGCCAGCAGCTTGGCTGGAGGGAACTCTGGAAACACCATATATTTT. The chain joins TRBV5-1 to TRBJ1-3, with unresolved D. CDR3 size: 16 residues. Trimming removed 0 bases at V and 0 bases at J, with 10 bases between. Germline loops: CDR1 SGHRS, CDR2 YFSETQ.

The V call is TRBV14, the J call TRBJ1-4, with no clear D. V lost 8 bases, J lost 5 bases, and 9 bases lay in between. The CDR3 has 12 residues. The germline CDR1 and CDR2 sequences are SGHDN and FVKESK. The CDR3 loop is CASGVSNEKLFF. The CDR3, as DNA: TGTGCCAGCGGGGTATCGAATGAAAAACTGTTTTTT.

This clonotype was counted between two and nine times. The V call is TRBV12-3 or TRBV12-4, the J call TRBJ2-7; D is ambiguous. V was clipped by 1 base and J by 3 bases, with 7 bases between them. This CDR3 is built from 13 residues. The CDR3 sequence: CASSLESGYEQYF. DNA of the CDR3: TGTGCCAGCAGTTTAGAATCTGGCTACGAGCAGTACTTC.

There are a few counts of this clonotype. This rearrangement joins TRBV4-1 to TRBJ2-2, with TRBD1 matching over 8 bases. The CDR3 is 16 amino acids. Germline loops: CDR1 MGHRA, CDR2 YSYEKL. The V segment lost 2 bases and the J segment 0 bases; nucleotides outside the gene matches: 2. The CDR3 reads CASSQFRGPNTGELFF. DNA for the CDR3: TGCGCCAGCAGCCAATTCAGGGGGCCGAACACCGGGGAGCTGTTTTTT.

This clonotype was counted a few times. This chain joins TRBV28 and TRBJ2-7; D unclear. Per the germline V gene, CDR1 is MDHEN and CDR2 is SYDVKM. The CDR3 is 12 amino acids. The V and J ends lost 6 bases and 2 bases respectively, with 8 bases between them. CDR3 bases: TGTGCCAGCAGCCTGAAGCCCTACGAGCAGTACTTC. Amino acid sequence: CASSLKPYEQYF. Using reference TRBV28 and TRBJ2-7 for the parts outside the CDR3, the full variable domain is DVKVTQSSRYLVKRTGEKVFLECVQDMDHENMFWYRQDPGLGLRLIYFSYDVKMKEKGDIPEGYSVSREKKERFSLILESASTNQTSMYLCASSLKPYEQYFGPGTRLTVT.